These 9 T cell receptor beta chains were sequenced from one sample in a study of blood T cell repertoires in COVID-19 (dated by TCRdb to about 2020). The protocol used for the library was the immunoSEQ multiplex PCR assay. TCRdb holds this immuneACCESS table with in-frame rearrangements only. Some clones are missing; in checked studies, unresolved V genes explain under half, and the rest has no known cause. This sample comprises over 250,000 clones, around nine tenths of them detected only once. The leading ten clones occupy less than 3% of the sample. Sequenced: PBMCs or T cells enriched from blood (not recorded which). These receptors all come from a woman aged 18-29 years who had recovered from COVID-19.

This sequence joins TRBV6-2 or TRBV6-3 and TRBJ1-2, with TRBD1 matching 7 bases. J lost 4 bases, V lost 5 bases, and 1 base had no gene match. Germline lookup yields CDR1 MNHEY and CDR2 SVGEGT. The CDR3 runs to 12 residues. The CDR3 DNA is TGTGCCAGCAGTGGGACAGTCTATGGCTACACCTTC. Its translation is CASSGTVYGYTF.

This clone was detected a few times. V usage is TRBV7-9 and J usage is TRBJ2-7, with D uncertain. The CDR3 sequence is 14 residues long. V was shortened by 4 bases and J by 3 bases, with 13 bases between the two germline ends. The germline CDR1 and CDR2 sequences are SEHNR and FQNEAQ (reference sequence). Here the CDR3 reads CASSSPPRLYEQYF. CDR3 bases: TGTGCCAGCAGCTCGCCCCCTCGACTCTACGAGCAGTACTTC.

The chain recombines TRBV27 with TRBJ2-5; 10 bases align to TRBD2. Trimming removed 4 bases from V and 5 bases from J; junction bases left unmatched: 4. The germline V gene has CDR1 MNHEY and CDR2 SMNVEV (reference sequence). The CDR3 has 14 amino acids. CDR3 protein: CASSSSGRGETQYF. The CDR3 bases are TGTGCCAGCAGTTCTAGCGGGAGAGGTGAGACCCAGTACTTC.

In this sample, this clone turned up once. Here the CDR3 reads CASSKQGRETQYF. Written as DNA, the CDR3 is TGTGCCAGCAGCAAACAGGGGCGAGAGACCCAGTACTTC. The V call is TRBV2, the J call TRBJ2-5; 7 bases are shared with TRBD1. J was trimmed by 4 bases and V by 6 bases; bases with no gene match: 5. This CDR3 has 13 residues. Germline V gene data show CDR1 as SNHLY and CDR2 as FYNNEI.

The rearrangement joins TRBV28 to TRBJ1-2; TRBD1 matches 12 bases. The CDR3 runs to 14 residues. CDR1 MDHEN and CDR2 SYDVKM come from the germline V gene. V shed 6 bases, J shed 4 bases, and the junction held 3 bases outside the gene matches. CDR3: CASSRDRGPYGYTF. CDR3 nucleotide sequence: TGTGCCAGCAGCCGGGACAGGGGGCCCTATGGCTACACCTTC.

The CDR3 coding sequence is TGTGCCAGCAGTGTGTCAGGGGCGCTCTCTGGGGCCAACGTCCTGACTTTC. Translation: CASSVSGALSGANVLTF. The rearrangement links TRBV25-1 to TRBJ2-6; a weak D match, TRBD1 (6 bases). The V and J ends lost 4 bases and 0 bases respectively, with 13 bases between them. The germline CDR1 and CDR2 sequences are MGHDK and SYGVNS. The CDR3 covers 17 residues.

The chain combines TRBV3-1 (or the pseudogene TRBV3-2) with TRBJ1-6; 7 positions agree with TRBD1. The CDR3 runs to 16 residues. The junction had 17 bases not matched to a gene; V was cut back by 2 bases and J by 16 bases. Germline loops: CDR1 LGHDT, CDR2 YNNKEL (reference sequence). The CDR3 DNA reads as TGTGCCAGCAGCCAAACCGAACAGGGGTTCTGGCGGCCGCTCCACTTT. Its translation is CASSQTEQGFWRPLHF.

The chain couples TRBV14 to TRBJ2-1; the D gene is possibly TRBD1 (6 bases). Germline-derived CDR1 and CDR2 are SGHDN and FVKESK. V was cut by 2 bases and J by 4 bases, with 24 bases left in between. The length of the CDR3 is 19 residues. The CDR3 region has the DNA TGTGCCAGCAGCCAATTAACTTACAGGGCTTGGGTGCCTTACAATGAGCAGTTCTTC. As protein: CASSQLTYRAWVPYNEQFF.

This clone was seen a single time. The J gene is TRBJ2-3, the V gene TRBV9, with D tentatively TRBD1 (5 bases). The V gene's germline CDR1 is SGDLS and CDR2 YYNGEE. The CDR3 covers 16 residues. Trimming stripped 0 bases from V and 3 bases from J, with 14 bases between. CDR3 amino acids: CASSVAVGQGTDTQYF. For the CDR3, the DNA is TGTGCCAGCAGCGTAGCGGTGGGGCAGGGAACAGATACGCAGTATTTT.